Below, 25 T cell receptor beta chains from the same sample are listed, as sequenced in a study of T cell changes during pregnancy in multiple sclerosis. Sequenced by immunoSEQ multiplex PCR; TCRdb stores in-frame clones only, minus some. There are about 60,000 clones in the sample; approximately 93% occur only once, and more than 3% lies in the top ten. Sequences were derived from CD8+ T cells from peripheral blood mononuclear cells, sampled in the second trimester of pregnancy. The receptors here all came from a female donor with multiple sclerosis, enrolled in a pregnancy study.

This clone was recorded once. V is TRBV5-1 and J is TRBJ1-1; perhaps TRBD1 as D (6 bases). The CDR3 totals 13 residues. Trimming cost V 3 bases and J 0 bases, with 6 bases left between them. Per germline, CDR1 SGHRS and CDR2 YFSETQ. Here the CDR3 DNA reads TGCGCCAGCAGCTGGACAGTGAACACTGAAGCTTTCTTT. It is translated as CASSWTVNTEAFF.

CDR3 sequence (DNA): TGTGCCAGCAGCTTATTGGCAGGGGAAGGTCAGCCCCAGCATTTT. Its translation: CASSLLAGEGQPQHF. The rearrangement uses TRBV7-2 and TRBJ1-5; tentative D call: TRBD1 (6 bases). Germline values: CDR1 SGHTA, CDR2 FQGNSA. The CDR3 covers 15 residues. Deletions cut 2 bases from V and 6 bases from J, with 14 bases between. Looking up the rest from reference TRBV7-2 and TRBJ1-5 gives the full variable domain: GAGVSQSPSNKVTEKGKDVELRCDPISGHTALYWYRQSLGQGLEFLIYFQGNSAPDKSGLPSDRFSAERTGGSVSTLTIQRTQQEDSAVYLCASSLLAGEGQPQHFGDGTRLSIL.

The V and J genes are TRBV7-9 and TRBJ1-1, with 9 bases that match TRBD1. The CDR3 has 16 amino acids. The V and J ends lost 7 bases and 1 base, in that order; junction bases with no gene match: 10. The germline V gene has CDR1 SEHNR and CDR2 FQNEAQ (reference sequence). Written as DNA, the CDR3 is TGTGCCAGCACCCTTTTACCGGGACAGGGGAACACTGAAGCTTTCTTT. It encodes CASTLLPGQGNTEAFF.

The gene calls are TRBV29-1 and TRBJ2-5, with TRBD2 as a possible D gene (5 bases). The length of the CDR3 is 12 residues. V was trimmed by 2 bases and J by 3 bases, leaving 7 bases between them. CDR1 is SQVTM and CDR2 is ANQGSEA in the germline V gene. The CDR3 DNA reads TGCAGCGTTGAATCGGGGAAAGAGACCCAGTACTTC. Encoded protein: CSVESGKETQYF.

This clone was picked up one time. This chain joins TRBV7-6 and TRBJ1-1; D unresolved. There are 15 residues in the CDR3. Trimming removed 0 bases at V and 3 bases at J, with 11 bases between. The germline gives CDR1 SGHVS, CDR2 FNYEAQ. The CDR3 nucleotides read TGTGCCAGCAGCTTAGCCCCCCTGGGAGACACTGAAGCTTTCTTT. Translating gives CASSLAPLGDTEAFF.

Only one count was recorded for this clone. The genes are TRBV10-3 and TRBJ2-7, with TRBD1 identical over 11 bases. The CDR3 covers 15 residues. Trimming cost V 0 bases and J 3 bases; bases outside gene matches: 1. Germline V lookup: CDR1 ENHRY, CDR2 SYGVKD. The CDR3 loop is CAISESGTGGYEQYF. Written as DNA, the CDR3 is TGTGCCATCAGTGAGTCCGGGACAGGGGGCTACGAGCAGTACTTC.

The V and J genes are TRBV10-3 and TRBJ2-1; 10 nucleotides match TRBD1. From germline, CDR1 is ENHRY and CDR2 SYGVKD. The CDR3 sequence is 13 residues long. V lost 6 bases, J lost 8 bases, and 4 bases stayed unmatched. The CDR3 DNA reads TGTGCCATCAGGGGGGACAGGGGTTATGAGCAGTTCTTC. It translates to CAIRGDRGYEQFF.

The V call is TRBV5-1, the J call TRBJ1-1, with D perhaps TRBD1 (5 bases). Germline CDR1 is SGHRS and CDR2 is YFSETQ. CDR3 length: 16 amino acids. V was pared by 0 bases and J by 5 bases, with 17 bases between. The CDR3 DNA reads as TGCGCCAGCAGCTTGGCCGGGAGGGGCGGTGGTACTGAAGCTTTCTTT. The encoded protein is CASSLAGRGGGTEAFF.

DNA of the CDR3: TGTGCCAGCAGTCAAACGACCAGGGATTGGAAAGGAGATACGCAGTATTTT. Residues: CASSQTTRDWKGDTQYF. This chain joins TRBV7-6 and TRBJ2-3; D might be TRBD1 (5 bases). Looked up from germline, CDR1 is SGHVS and CDR2 is FNYEAQ. Trimming shortened V by 6 bases and J by 5 bases, and 24 bases separated the two germline ends. The CDR3 runs 17 residues. Full variable domain (remainder filled in from reference TRBV7-6 and TRBJ2-3): GAGVSQSPRYKVTKRGQDVALRCDPISGHVSLYWYRQALGQGPEFLTYFNYEAQQDKSGLPNDRFSAERPEGSISTLTIQRTEQRDSAMYRCASSQTTRDWKGDTQYFGPGTRLTVL.

The chain carries TRBV5-4 and TRBJ2-2, with TRBD2 as a possible D gene (6 bases). Per germline, CDR1 SGHNT and CDR2 YYREEE (reference sequence). Trimming took 0 bases from V and 2 from J, leaving 17 bases between them. The CDR3 covers 18 residues. CDR3 nucleotide sequence: TGTGCCAGCAGCTTGGGCCGGGACTTTCGAGCAAACACCGGGGAGCTGTTTTTT. It yields the protein CASSLGRDFRANTGELFF. The full variable domain, completed using reference TRBV5-4 and TRBJ2-2, is ETGVTQSPTHLIKTRGQQVTLRCSSQSGHNTVSWYQQALGQGPQFIFQYYREEENGRGNFPPRFSGLQFPNYSSELNVNALELDDSALYLCASSLGRDFRANTGELFFGEGSRLTVL.

The V gene is TRBV1, the J gene TRBJ1-1. TRBV1 is marked as a pseudogene. CDR3 length: 15 amino acids. The CDR3 nucleotides read TGCACCAGCAGCCAAGATCGATACCCGGACACTGAAGCTTTCTTT. It encodes CTSSQDRYPDTEAFF.

The chain couples TRBV7-9 to TRBJ2-1; D possibly corresponds to TRBD2 (5 bases). The V end lost 6 bases, the J end lost 7 bases, and 16 bases lay between the germline ends. This CDR3 is built from 14 residues. Looked up from germline, CDR1 is SEHNR and CDR2 is FQNEAQ (reference sequence). The chain's CDR3 is CASSAAGARNEQFF. As DNA, the CDR3 is TGTGCCAGCAGTGCGGCGGGTGCCAGGAATGAGCAGTTCTTC.

The genes are TRBV7-9 and TRBJ2-3; 7 bases line up with TRBD2. V was clipped by 0 bases and J by 2 bases; unmatched bases: 2. The CDR3 has 15 amino acids. From germline, CDR1 is SEHNR and CDR2 FQNEAQ (reference sequence). CDR3 sequence reads: CASSLAAGFTDTQYF. The CDR3, as DNA: TGTGCCAGCAGCTTAGCAGCGGGGTTCACAGATACGCAGTATTTT.

This chain uses TRBV29-1 with TRBJ2-7, with 8 bases that match TRBD1. CDR3 length: 12 residues. The V gene end was trimmed by 7 bases and the J gene end by 3 bases; junction bases not matched to a gene: 5. Germline V gives CDR1 SQVTM, CDR2 ANQGSEA. This chain's CDR3 is CSARGTGYEQYF. For the CDR3, the DNA is TGCAGCGCTAGAGGGACAGGCTACGAGCAGTACTTC.

For the CDR3, the DNA is TGTGCCAGCAGTCTCTCGTCTGGCAGGCTGGGTAATCAGCCCCAGCATTTT. Translation: CASSLSSGRLGNQPQHF. The chain is built from TRBV2 and TRBJ1-5, with D hard to call. V dropped 5 bases and J dropped 4 bases, with 21 bases sitting between them. The CDR3 is 17 residues long. Germline V gives CDR1 SNHLY, CDR2 FYNNEI.

V gene TRBV2 combines with J gene TRBJ1-1, with no clear D. Germline lookup yields CDR1 SNHLY and CDR2 FYNNEI. The V and J ends lost 9 bases and 0 bases respectively, with 20 bases between them. The CDR3 spans 16 residues. CDR3 sequence: CASGFGGLTMNTEAFF. CDR3 bases: TGTGCCAGTGGGTTCGGAGGGCTCACCATGAACACTGAAGCTTTCTTT.

The gene calls are TRBV7-9 and TRBJ2-1; D is possibly TRBD1 (6 bases). Germline V gene lookup returns CDR1 SEHNR and CDR2 FQNEAQ (reference sequence). The CDR3 is 15 residues long. Trimming took 0 bases from V and 5 from J, leaving 11 bases between them. The CDR3 DNA is TGTGCCAGCAGCTTAGCGCCAGGGGTGGACAATGAGCAGTTCTTC. Its translation is CASSLAPGVDNEQFF.

The chain carries TRBV6-1 and TRBJ1-2; 9 bases align to TRBD1. CDR1 is MNHNS and CDR2 is SASEGT in the germline V gene. V was clipped by 4 bases and J by 3 bases; unmatched bases: 3. This CDR3 is built from 14 residues. The CDR3 sequence is CASSVQGADYGYTF. The CDR3 DNA reads as TGTGCCAGCAGTGTACAGGGGGCCGACTATGGCTACACCTTC.

The V gene is TRBV9, the J gene TRBJ2-1, with 7 positions matching TRBD2. CDR1 is SGDLS, CDR2 YYNGEE, per germline. V was clipped by 0 bases and J by 11 bases; unmatched bases: 11. The CDR3 length is 15 residues. As DNA, the CDR3 is TGTGCCAGCAGCGTAGGGGGGGGGACTACCCTAAAGCAGTTCTTC. Encoded protein: CASSVGGGTTLKQFF.

The V call is TRBV6-1, the J call TRBJ2-7, with 11 bases matching TRBD2. V gave up 2 bases and J gave up 5 bases; unmatched junction bases: 5. The CDR3 runs 15 residues. Germline V CDR1 and CDR2: MNHNS, SASEGT. The CDR3 is CASSELAGGRDEQYF. The CDR3 DNA sequence: TGTGCCAGCAGTGAACTAGCGGGAGGCCGCGACGAGCAGTACTTC.

The chain uses TRBV30 and TRBJ2-1; no definite D call. Germline V gene lookup returns CDR1 GTSNPN and CDR2 SVGIG (reference sequence). This CDR3 comprises 14 residues. V was shortened by 2 bases and J by 7 bases, with 15 bases between the two germline ends. The CDR3 DNA reads TGTGCCTGGAGTCCCGAGACGGGTGGGAATGAGCAGTTCTTC. It yields the protein CAWSPETGGNEQFF.

This sequence joins TRBV4-3 and TRBJ2-1; no firm D call. Trimming cost V 1 base and J 4 bases, with 11 bases left between them. The CDR3 loop spans 15 amino acids. Germline values: CDR1 LGHNA, CDR2 YSLEER. The CDR3 loop reads CASSQGFDLYNEQFF. DNA for the CDR3: TGCGCCAGCAGCCAAGGTTTTGACTTATACAATGAGCAGTTCTTC.

The rearrangement joins TRBV7-9 to TRBJ2-7, with 9 nucleotides matching TRBD2. Losses at the gene ends were 5 bases for V and 3 bases for J; bases not matched to a gene: 14. This CDR3 has 17 residues. Germline CDR1 reads SEHNR; CDR2 reads FQNEAQ (reference sequence). This chain's CDR3 is CASSPRQGLAGFYEQYF. The CDR3 nucleotides read TGTGCCAGCAGCCCCCGACAGGGCCTAGCGGGATTCTACGAGCAGTACTTC.

The chain is built from TRBV28 and TRBJ1-5; 8 bases agree with TRBD1. CDR1 and CDR2 from the germline V gene are MDHEN and SYDVKM. V lost 7 bases, J lost 0 bases, and 5 bases stayed unmatched. This CDR3 region has 15 residues. For the CDR3, the DNA is TGTGCCAGCACCGACGGACAGGGTAGCAATCAGCCCCAGCATTTT. It is translated as CASTDGQGSNQPQHF. The variable domain in full, with the rest retrieved from reference TRBV28 and TRBJ1-5, is DVKVTQSSRYLVKRTGEKVFLECVQDMDHENMFWYRQDPGLGLRLIYFSYDVKMKEKGDIPEGYSVSREKKERFSLILESASTNQTSMYLCASTDGQGSNQPQHFGDGTRLSIL.

J is TRBJ1-1 and V is TRBV6-5; 7 nucleotides line up with TRBD1. Trimming at V came to 1 base and at J to 1 base, leaving 3 bases not matched to a gene. Per the germline V gene, CDR1 is MNHEY and CDR2 is SVGAGI. This CDR3 has 15 amino acids. The CDR3 DNA reads as TGTGCCAGCAGTTACTGGAGGACAGGGAACACTGAAGCTTTCTTT. Translating gives CASSYWRTGNTEAFF.